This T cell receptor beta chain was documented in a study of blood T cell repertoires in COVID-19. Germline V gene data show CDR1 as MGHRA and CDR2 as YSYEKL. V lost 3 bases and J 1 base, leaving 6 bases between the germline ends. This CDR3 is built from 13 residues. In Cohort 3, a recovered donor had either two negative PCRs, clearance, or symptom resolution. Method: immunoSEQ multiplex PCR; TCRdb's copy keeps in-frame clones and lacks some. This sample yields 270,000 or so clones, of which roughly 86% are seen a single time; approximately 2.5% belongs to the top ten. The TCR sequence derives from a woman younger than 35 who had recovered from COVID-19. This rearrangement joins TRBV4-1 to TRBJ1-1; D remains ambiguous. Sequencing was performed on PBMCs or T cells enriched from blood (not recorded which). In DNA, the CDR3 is TGCGCCAGCAGCCAGGGGAGGAACACTGAAGCTTTCTTT. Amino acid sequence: CASSQGRNTEAFF.